This TCR beta chain was obtained from a study of tumor-infiltrating lymphocytes in primary liver carcinoma. Whole-study results and caveats: Significantly larger top-250-clone fractions were found in tumors than in blood (p = 0.039).

As to this clonotype: Its antigen is not known. One junction end disagrees with the germline gene, perhaps due to a read error.

A primer in the constant region served to generate TCR beta cDNA from approximately 460 ng of total RNA. Three nested multiplex PCR rounds of slightly modified ARM-PCR generated TCR beta libraries. TRBV1-TRBV30 forward primers and a C-beta reverse primer were used in the first two PCR rounds, which each ran for 9 to 10 cycles. TCRdb called the multiplex PCR reads again in MiXCR, with one record for every CDR3 protein. The table shows around 78,000 distinct CDR3 sequences, with 71% occurring only once. Extraction of RNA together with DNA used roughly 20-33 mg of unsorted bulk tissue. Germline CDR1 and CDR2: LGHNA and YNFKEQ. There are 16 residues in the CDR3.

Source material: liver tumor tissue from sampling region 4. Subset defined: tumor region T4, right-lateral pole. The sequence was collected from a woman aged 60 to 75 with primary liver carcinoma and hepatitis B virus infection. This chain links TRBV4-2 with TRBJ2-7; the D gene is possibly TRBD2 (6 bases). The CDR3 nucleotides read TGTGCCAGCAGCCAACGGATTAGCGGCCTATCCTACGTGCAGTACTTC. This sequence encodes CASSQRISGLSYVQYF.